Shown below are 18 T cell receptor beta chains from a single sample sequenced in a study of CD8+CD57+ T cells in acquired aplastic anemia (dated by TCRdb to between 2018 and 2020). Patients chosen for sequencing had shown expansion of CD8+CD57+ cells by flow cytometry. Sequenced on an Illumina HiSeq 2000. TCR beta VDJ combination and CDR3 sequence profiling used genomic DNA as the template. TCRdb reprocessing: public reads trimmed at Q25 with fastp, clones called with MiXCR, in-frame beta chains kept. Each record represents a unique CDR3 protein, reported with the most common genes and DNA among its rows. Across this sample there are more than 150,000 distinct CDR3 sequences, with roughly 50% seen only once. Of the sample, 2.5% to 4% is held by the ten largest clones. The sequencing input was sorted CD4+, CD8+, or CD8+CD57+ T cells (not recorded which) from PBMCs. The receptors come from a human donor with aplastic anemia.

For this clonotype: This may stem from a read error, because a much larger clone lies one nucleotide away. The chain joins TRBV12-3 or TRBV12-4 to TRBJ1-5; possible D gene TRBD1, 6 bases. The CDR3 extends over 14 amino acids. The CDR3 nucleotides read TGTCCCAGCAGCCTCCACAGGGAACCTCAGCCCCAGCATTTT. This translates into CPSSLHREPQPQHF.

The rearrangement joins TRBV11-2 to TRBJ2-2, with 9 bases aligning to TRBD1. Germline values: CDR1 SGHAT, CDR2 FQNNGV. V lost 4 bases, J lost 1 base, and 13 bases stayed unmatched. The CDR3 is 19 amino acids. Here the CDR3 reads CASSSGTGFLGRNTGELFF. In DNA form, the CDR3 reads TGTGCCAGCAGCTCCGGGACAGGGTTCTTAGGACGGAACACCGGGGAGCTGTTTTTT.

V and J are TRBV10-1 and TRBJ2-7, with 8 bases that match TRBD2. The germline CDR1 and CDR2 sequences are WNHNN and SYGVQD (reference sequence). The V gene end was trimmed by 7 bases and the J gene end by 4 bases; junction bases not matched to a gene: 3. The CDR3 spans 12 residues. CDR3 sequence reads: CASKAGEYEQYV. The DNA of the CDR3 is TGCGCCAGCAAAGCGGGGGAGTACGAGCAGTACGTC.

CDR3 nucleotide sequence: TGTGCCAGTAGGGGCGGGGACTTCATTTACAATGAGCAGTTCTTC. This sequence encodes CASRGGDFIYNEQFF. The chain carries TRBV19 and TRBJ2-1; the D gene is possibly TRBD2 (6 bases). Trimming left V 6 bases short and J 4 bases short, with 16 bases between. The CDR3 loop spans 15 amino acids. The V gene's germline CDR1 is LNHDA and CDR2 SQIVND (reference sequence).

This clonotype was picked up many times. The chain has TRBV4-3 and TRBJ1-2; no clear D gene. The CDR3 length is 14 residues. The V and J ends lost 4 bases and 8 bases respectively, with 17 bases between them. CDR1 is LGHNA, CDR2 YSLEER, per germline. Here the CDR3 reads CASSPNPRGSGYTF. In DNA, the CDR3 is TGCGCCAGCAGCCCTAATCCGCGAGGGTCCGGCTACACCTTC.

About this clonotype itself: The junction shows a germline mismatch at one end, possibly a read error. CDR3 coding DNA: TGTGTCAGCAGTTACTCGACAGGGGAGGTGAACACTGAAGCTTTCTTT. It specifies CVSSYSTGEVNTEAFF. This rearrangement joins TRBV6-5 to TRBJ1-1; 8 bases match TRBD1. Germline V gene sequence: CDR1 MNHEY, CDR2 SVGAGI. This CDR3 region has 16 residues.

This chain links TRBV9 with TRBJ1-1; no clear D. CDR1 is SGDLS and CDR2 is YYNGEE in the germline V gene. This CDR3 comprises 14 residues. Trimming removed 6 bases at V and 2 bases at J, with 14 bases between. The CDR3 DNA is TGTGCCAGCACCAGCAGAGAGGGTAACACTGAAGCTTTCTTT. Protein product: CASTSREGNTEAFF.

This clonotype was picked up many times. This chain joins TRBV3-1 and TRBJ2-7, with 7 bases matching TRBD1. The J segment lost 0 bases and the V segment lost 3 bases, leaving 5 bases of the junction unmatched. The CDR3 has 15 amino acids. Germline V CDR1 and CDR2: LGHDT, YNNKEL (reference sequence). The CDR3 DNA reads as TGTGCCAGCAGCCAGCCACAGGGGCGCTCCTACGAGCAGTACTTC. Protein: CASSQPQGRSYEQYF.

The CDR3 region has the DNA TGTGCCACCAGTGATACCCGGGGGTTTGGGATCGATGAGCAGTTCTTC. As protein: CATSDTRGFGIDEQFF. V and J are TRBV24-1 and TRBJ2-1; D is possibly TRBD2 (6 bases). V was cut by 3 bases and J by 8 bases, with 19 bases left in between. The length of the CDR3 is 16 residues. Looked up from germline, CDR1 is KGHDR and CDR2 is SFDVKD.

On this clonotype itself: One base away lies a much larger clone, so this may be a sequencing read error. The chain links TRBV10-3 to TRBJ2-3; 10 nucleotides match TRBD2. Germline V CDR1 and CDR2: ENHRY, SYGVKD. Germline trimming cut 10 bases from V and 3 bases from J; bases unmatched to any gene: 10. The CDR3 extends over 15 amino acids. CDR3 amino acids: CASSVSGRRTDTQYF. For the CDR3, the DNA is TGTGCCAGCAGCGTTAGCGGGAGGAGGACAGATACGCAGTATTTT.

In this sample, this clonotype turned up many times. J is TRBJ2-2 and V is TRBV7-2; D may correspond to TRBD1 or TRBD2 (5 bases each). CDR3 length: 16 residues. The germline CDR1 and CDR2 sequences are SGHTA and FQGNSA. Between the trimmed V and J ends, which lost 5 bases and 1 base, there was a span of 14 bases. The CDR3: CASSRIRGGNTGELFF. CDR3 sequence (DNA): TGTGCCAGCAGCCGTATCCGTGGGGGGAACACCGGGGAGCTGTTTTTT. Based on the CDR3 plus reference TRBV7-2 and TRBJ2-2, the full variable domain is GAGVSQSPSNKVTEKGKDVELRCDPISGHTALYWYRQSLGQGLEFLIYFQGNSAPDKSGLPSDRFSAERTGGSVSTLTIQRTQQEDSAVYLCASSRIRGGNTGELFFGEGSRLTVL.

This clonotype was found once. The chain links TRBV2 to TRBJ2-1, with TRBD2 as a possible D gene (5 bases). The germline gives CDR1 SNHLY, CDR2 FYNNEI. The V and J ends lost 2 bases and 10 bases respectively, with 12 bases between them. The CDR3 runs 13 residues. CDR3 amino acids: CASSEPLGVEQFF. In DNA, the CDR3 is TGTGCCAGCAGTGAACCCCTCGGGGTGGAGCAGTTCTTC.

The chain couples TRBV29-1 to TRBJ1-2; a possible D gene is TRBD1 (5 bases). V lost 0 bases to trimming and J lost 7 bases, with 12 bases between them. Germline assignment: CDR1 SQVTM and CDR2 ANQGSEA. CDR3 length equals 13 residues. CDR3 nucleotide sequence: TGCAGCGTTGAAGATCGGTCCGGGGGTGGCTACACCTTC. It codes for CSVEDRSGGGYTF.

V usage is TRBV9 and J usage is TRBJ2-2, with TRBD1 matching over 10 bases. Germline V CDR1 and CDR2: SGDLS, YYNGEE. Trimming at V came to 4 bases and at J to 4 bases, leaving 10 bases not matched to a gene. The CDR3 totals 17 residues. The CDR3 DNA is TGTGCCAGCAGCCCCGGGACAGGGGTTGGAATCACCGGGGAGCTGTTTTTT. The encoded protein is CASSPGTGVGITGELFF.

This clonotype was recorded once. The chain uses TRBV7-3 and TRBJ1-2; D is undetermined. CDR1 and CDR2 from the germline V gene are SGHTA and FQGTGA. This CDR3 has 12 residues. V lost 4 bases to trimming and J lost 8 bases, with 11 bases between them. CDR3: CASSSSGLGYTF. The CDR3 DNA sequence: TGTGCCAGCAGCTCTAGCGGGTTAGGCTACACCTTC.

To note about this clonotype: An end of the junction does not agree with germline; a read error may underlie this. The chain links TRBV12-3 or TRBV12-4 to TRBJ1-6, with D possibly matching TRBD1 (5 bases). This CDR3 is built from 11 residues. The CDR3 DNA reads TGTGCCAGCAGTTTCGGGGCGCCCCTCTACTTT. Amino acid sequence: CASSFGAPLYF.

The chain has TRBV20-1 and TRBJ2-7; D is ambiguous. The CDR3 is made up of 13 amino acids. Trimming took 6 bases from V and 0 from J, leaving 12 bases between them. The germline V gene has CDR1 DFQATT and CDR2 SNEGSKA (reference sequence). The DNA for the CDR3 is TGCAGTGCAGGCGGAGATACCTCCTACGAGCAGTACTTC. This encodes CSAGGDTSYEQYF.

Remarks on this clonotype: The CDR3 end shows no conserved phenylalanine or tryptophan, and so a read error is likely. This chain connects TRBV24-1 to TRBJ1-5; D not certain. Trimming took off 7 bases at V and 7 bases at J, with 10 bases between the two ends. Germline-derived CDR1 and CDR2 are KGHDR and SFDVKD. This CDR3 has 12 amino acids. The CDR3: CATSTLGQPQHL. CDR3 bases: TGTGCCACCAGCACACTTGGCCAGCCCCAGCATCTT.